This T cell receptor (beta chain) appears in the sequencing data of a study of PD-1 blockade in classical Hodgkin lymphoma (TCRdb year 2020). Context from the whole study: Nivolumab dosing was 3 mg/kg intravenously every 2 weeks, continuing until either disease progression or unacceptable toxicity. The study used CyTOF and TCR beta sequencing to define a peripheral blood immune signature of response to PD-1 blockade in classical Hodgkin lymphoma. Study-wide findings and limitations: The study covered only a single clinical trial cohort, and the causes of the repertoire differences, possibly disease activity or prior therapy, were still not defined. Newly diagnosed patients were reported to have lower baseline TCR diversity than healthy donors, and relapsed/refractory patients were reported to have lower baseline TCR diversity still. CD4+ but not CD8+ TCR diversity rose significantly by C4D1 (p=0.0027 vs p=0.16), most apparent in complete responders (p=0.02). Trial patients with a complete response had baseline diversity similar to that of newly diagnosed patients, while partial responders and progressors had significantly lower diversity. Lower diversity was seen in patients whose nivolumab began less than 1 year after ASCT, and these patients were left out of later analyses so that immune reconstitution would not confound the results.

Taken with the paper, the label for time point translates to: cycle 1 day 1 (C1D1), immediately before nivolumab initiation. All trial patients had relapsed after autologous stem cell transplantation, with cohorts A, B and C differing in prior brentuximab vedotin exposure. The trial cohort was composed of roughly 60 patients with relapsed/refractory classical Hodgkin lymphoma, for whom complete response, partial response or progressive disease was recorded as best overall response. Trial patients were treated with single-agent nivolumab in the multi-cohort phase II CheckMate 205 trial. An independent review committee assessed best overall response using the 2007 International Working Group response criteria. Trial PBMCs were collected immediately before nivolumab initiation (C1D1) and during therapy at cycle 2 day 1 and cycle 4 day 1. After peripheral blood was drawn into 8 mL Vacutainer Cell Preparation Tubes, PBMCs were isolated by centrifugation and then cryopreserved.

This clone is termed medium-sized (0.01 to 0.1%). The clone's antigen remains unknown. Per-base quality was not reported, and no clone a single base away is much larger than it. Counted from cysteine to phenylalanine, this CDR3 has 14 amino acids. The read is trimmed to its CDR3 DNA, 42 bases read in frame from base 1. CDR1 and CDR2 are read off the germline V gene (reference sequence) as PRHDT and FYEKMQ. V loses 4 bases at its end and J loses 9 bases; junction bases beyond the gene matches: 12. Genomic DNA was extracted with the Qiagen DNeasy kit from unsorted PBMCs and from negatively selected CD4+ and CD8+ fractions. TCR beta CDR3 regions were subjected to amplification by immunoSEQ multiplex PCR with primers that anneal to V and J segments. Amplification bias was minimized using a synthetic immune receptor repertoire, and residual bias was removed computationally after sequencing. As for how the authors treated the data: Repertoire diversity was quantified as the Shannon entropy index using custom Python scripts. The unsorted, CD4+ and CD8+ repertoires were each analyzed separately, with the exception of combined analyses, where CD4+ and CD8+ sequences were merged in silico. Clonal expansion was defined as a frequency increase of at least 2-fold after treatment compared with C1D1, and clones undetected at baseline were assigned a pseudocount of 0.5. Clones with 0 or 1 copy at C1D1 were defined as singleton clones, while clones with 2 or more copies were defined as non-singleton clones. Clones expanded in unsorted samples were assigned a CD4+, CD8+ or unknown annotation through matching of protein sequences in sorted samples from the same patient. Wilcoxon tests on paired samples were used to test changes in diversity from C1D1 to C4D1. The source is immuneACCESS, and TCRdb retained only in-frame sequences with V and J called. Part of the clones is not carried over; for the studies checked, unresolved V genes explain less than half of this, and the remainder is unexplained. D and trimming come from the DNA, and the V and J calls and clone size come from that table. In all, the sample holds roughly 40,000 clones, and about 72% of those were seen once. The top ten hold around 3% of the sample.

The rearranged chain carries TRBV13 and TRBJ2-7; 7 middle bases align to TRBD2. Source: peripheral blood mononuclear cells (PBMCs), taken at baseline. This TCR was sampled from a human donor with classical Hodgkin lymphoma. The nucleotide sequence reads TGTGCCAGCAGCTGGCGGGGGACTACCCCCTGGCAGTACTTC. The translation is CASSWRGTTPWQYF.